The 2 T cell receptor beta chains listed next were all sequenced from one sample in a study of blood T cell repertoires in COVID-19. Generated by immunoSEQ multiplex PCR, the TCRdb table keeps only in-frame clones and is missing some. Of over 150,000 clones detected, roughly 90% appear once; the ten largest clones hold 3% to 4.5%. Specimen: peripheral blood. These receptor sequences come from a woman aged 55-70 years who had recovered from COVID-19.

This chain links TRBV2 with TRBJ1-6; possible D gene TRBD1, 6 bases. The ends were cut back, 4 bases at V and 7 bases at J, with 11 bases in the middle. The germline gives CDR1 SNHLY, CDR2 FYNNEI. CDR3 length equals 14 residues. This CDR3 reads CASSGTVGNSPLHF. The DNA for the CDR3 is TGTGCCAGCAGTGGGACAGTGGGAAATTCACCCCTCCACTTT.

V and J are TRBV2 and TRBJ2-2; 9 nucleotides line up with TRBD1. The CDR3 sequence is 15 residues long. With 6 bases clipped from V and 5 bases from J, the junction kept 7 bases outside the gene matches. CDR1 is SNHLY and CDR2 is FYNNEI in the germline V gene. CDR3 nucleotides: TGTGCCAGCAGCGCGAGGACAGGGGTTACCGGGGAGCTGTTTTTT. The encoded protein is CASSARTGVTGELFF. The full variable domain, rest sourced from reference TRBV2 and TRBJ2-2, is EPEVTQTPSHQVTQMGQEVILRCVPISNHLYFYWYRQILGQKVEFLVSFYNNEISEKSEIFDDQFSVERPDGSNFTLKIRSTKLEDSAMYFCASSARTGVTGELFFGEGSRLTVL.